A selection of T cell receptor beta chains follows, all from one sample in a study of shared clonotypes between healthy human individuals. The protocol was immunoSEQ multiplex PCR, while the TCRdb copy is restricted to in-frame clones and leaves out a portion. The sample carries 2 million to 2.5 million clones, approximately 93% recorded once. Sequenced: naive CD4+ T cells from PBMCs. These receptors were collected from a man aged 18 to 35 in good health. Some clones in this sample may be carry-over from other donors' samples. Both conserved end residues are part of each CDR3. D genes are given only for firm matches. Expanded clones get a size class; other rows say once, few or many, or leave the size out.

TRBV6-5	-	TRBJ1-1	-	TGTGCCAGCAGTTACCGTGGGGACACTGAAGCTTTCTTT	CASSYRGDTEAFF
TRBV18	-	TRBJ1-1	-	TGTGCCAGCTCACCATCTCGACCGCCACTGAACACTGAAGCTTTCTTT	CASSPSRPPLNTEAFF
TRBV7-9	TRBD1	TRBJ2-7	-	TGTGCCAGCAGCTTAGGACAGGGTAAGGACGAGCAGTACTTC	CASSLGQGKDEQYF
TRBV28	-	TRBJ1-4	-	TGTGCCAGCAGTTTTAACAGCCCAGAACAAAAACTGTTTTTT	CASSFNSPEQKLFF
TRBV28	TRBD2	TRBJ2-1	-	TGTGCCAGCAAAAGGACTAGCGGGAGCAATGAGCAGTTCTTC	CASKRTSGSNEQFF
TRBV9	-	TRBJ1-1	-	TGTGCCAGCAGCGTAGTTGGAGGGAACACTGAAGCTTTCTTT	CASSVVGGNTEAFF
TRBV21-1	-	TRBJ2-5	-	TGTGCCAGCATTGCCTACGACAAGCAAGAGACCCAGTACTTC	CASIAYDKQETQYF
TRBV25-1	TRBD1	TRBJ1-1	-	TGTGCCAGCAGTGAAAGGACAGGGTTTAGAGGGACTGAAGCTTTCTTT	CASSERTGFRGTEAFF
TRBV28	-	TRBJ1-5	-	TGTGCCAGCAGCCCTAAGTGGGATCGGTCCCAGCCCCAGCATTTT	CASSPKWDRSQPQHF
TRBV4-1	TRBD2	TRBJ2-1	-	TGCGCCAGCAGCGCTCCCGGGACTAGCAGATACAATGAGCAGTTCTTC	CASSAPGTSRYNEQFF
TRBV6-5	TRBD2	TRBJ2-6	-	TGTGCCAGCAGCCCGGGGAGGGTTGGGGCCAACGTCCTGACTTTC	CASSPGRVGANVLTF
TRBV4-1	TRBD1	TRBJ2-7	-	TGCGCCAGCAGCCAAGATCAGCGGACAGGGGGCAACGAGCAGTACTTC	CASSQDQRTGGNEQYF
TRBV10-2	TRBD1	TRBJ1-4	-	TGCGCCAGCAACGACCGCCCGGGACAGGGAAATGAAAAACTGTTTTTT	CASNDRPGQGNEKLFF
TRBV7-2	TRBD1	TRBJ2-7	-	TGTGCCAGCAGGGCCGGGACAGGGCTGGGCGAGCAGTACTTC	CASRAGTGLGEQYF
TRBV28	-	TRBJ1-2	-	TGTGCCAGCAGTTTTAGCAGTTACTATGGCTACACCTTC	CASSFSSYYGYTF
TRBV27	-	TRBJ2-7	-	TGTGCCAGCAGCGGCGGGAACCGCTACGAGCAGTACTTC	CASSGGNRYEQYF
TRBV19	-	TRBJ1-1	-	TGTGCTAGCAGCTGGCGGGGGAGGATCACTGAAGCTTTCTTT	CASSWRGRITEAFF
TRBV7-3	TRBD2	TRBJ2-5	once	TGTGCCAGCAGCTTATCAGGGACTAGCGGGAGGGAACAAGAGACCCAGTACTTC	CASSLSGTSGREQETQYF
TRBV7-3	-	TRBJ2-2	-	TGTGCCAGCAGTTATGGATTCCGGGACACCGGGGAGCTGTTTTTT	CASSYGFRDTGELFF
TRBV6-1	-	TRBJ1-5	few	TGTGCCAGCAGTTTGAATCAGCCCCAGCATTTT	CASSLNQPQHF
TRBV19	-	TRBJ2-1	-	TGTGCCAGTAGTATAGGGGGCTGGAGATCCTACAATGAGCAGTTCTTC	CASSIGGWRSYNEQFF
TRBV28	TRBD2	TRBJ2-1	-	TGTGCCAGCATTCGCAGGGTATTTGGGACTAGCGGGAACTTCGAAAACAATGAGCAGTTCTTC	CASIRRVFGTSGNFENNEQFF
TRBV29-1	-	TRBJ2-3	-	TGCAGCGCCCCTACCAGGGGAAGCACAGATACGCAGTATTTT	CSAPTRGSTDTQYF
TRBV2	TRBD1	TRBJ1-2	-	TGTGCCAGCAGCGGGACAGGTCATACGGGCTACACCTTC	CASSGTGHTGYTF